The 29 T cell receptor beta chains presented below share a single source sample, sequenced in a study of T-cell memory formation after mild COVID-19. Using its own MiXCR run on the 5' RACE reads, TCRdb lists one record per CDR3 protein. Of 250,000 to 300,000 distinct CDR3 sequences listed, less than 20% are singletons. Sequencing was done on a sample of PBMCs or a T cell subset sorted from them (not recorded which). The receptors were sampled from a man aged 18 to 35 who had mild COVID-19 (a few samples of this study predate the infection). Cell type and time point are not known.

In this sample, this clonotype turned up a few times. Written as DNA, the CDR3 is TGTGCCATCAGTGCGGAGGCGTCCACAGATACGCAGTATTTT. This encodes CAISAEASTDTQYF. The chain is built from TRBV10-3 and TRBJ2-3, with a tentative D call TRBD2 (5 bases). Germline V gene lookup returns CDR1 ENHRY and CDR2 SYGVKD. V was pared by 4 bases and J by 2 bases, with 10 bases between. The CDR3 loop spans 14 amino acids.

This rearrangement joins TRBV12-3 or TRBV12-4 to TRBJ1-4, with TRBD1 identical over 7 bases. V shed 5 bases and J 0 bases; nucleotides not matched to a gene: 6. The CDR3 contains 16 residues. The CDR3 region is CASSLTGLATNEKLFF. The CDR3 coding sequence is TGTGCCAGCAGTCTGACAGGGCTAGCAACTAATGAAAAACTGTTTTTT.

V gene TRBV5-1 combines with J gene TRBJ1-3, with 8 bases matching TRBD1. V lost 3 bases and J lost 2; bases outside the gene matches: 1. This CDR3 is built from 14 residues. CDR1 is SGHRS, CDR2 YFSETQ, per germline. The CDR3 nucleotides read TGCGCCAGCAGCTCGGACAGGGCTGGAAACACCATATATTTT. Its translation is CASSSDRAGNTIYF.

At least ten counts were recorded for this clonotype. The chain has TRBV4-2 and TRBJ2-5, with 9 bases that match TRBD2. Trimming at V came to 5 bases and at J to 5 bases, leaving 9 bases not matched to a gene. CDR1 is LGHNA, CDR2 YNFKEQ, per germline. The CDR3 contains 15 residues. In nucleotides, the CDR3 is TGTGCCAGCAGCGCAGGGAGCGGGGGGAGGGAGACCCAGTACTTC. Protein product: CASSAGSGGRETQYF.

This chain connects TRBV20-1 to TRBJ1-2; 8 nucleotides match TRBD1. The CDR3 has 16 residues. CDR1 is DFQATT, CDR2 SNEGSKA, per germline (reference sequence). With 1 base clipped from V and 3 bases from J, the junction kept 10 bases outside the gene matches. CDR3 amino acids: CSARGGTGGKDYGYTF. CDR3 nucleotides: TGCAGTGCTAGAGGCGGTACAGGGGGAAAGGACTATGGCTACACCTTC.

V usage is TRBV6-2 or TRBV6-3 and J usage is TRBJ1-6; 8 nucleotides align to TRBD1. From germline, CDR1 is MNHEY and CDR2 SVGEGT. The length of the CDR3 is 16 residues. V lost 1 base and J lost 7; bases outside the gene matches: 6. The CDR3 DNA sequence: TGTGCCAGCAGTTACTTCGGGGGACAGGCGAATTCACCCCTCCACTTT. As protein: CASSYFGGQANSPLHF.

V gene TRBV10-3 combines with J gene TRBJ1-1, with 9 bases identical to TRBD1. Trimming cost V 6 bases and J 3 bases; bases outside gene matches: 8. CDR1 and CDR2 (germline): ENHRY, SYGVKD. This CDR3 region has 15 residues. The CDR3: CAISDTGGRDTEAFF. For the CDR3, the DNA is TGTGCCATCAGCGACACAGGGGGCCGGGACACTGAAGCTTTCTTT.

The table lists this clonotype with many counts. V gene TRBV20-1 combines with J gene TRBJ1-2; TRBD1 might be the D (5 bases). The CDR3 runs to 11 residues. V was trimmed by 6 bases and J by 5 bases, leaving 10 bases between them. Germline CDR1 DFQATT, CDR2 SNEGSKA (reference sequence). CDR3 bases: TGCAGTGCCCCCAGGGCGTATGGCTACACCTTC. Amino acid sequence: CSAPRAYGYTF.

CDR3 nucleotide sequence: TGTGCCAGCAGTTACTCGACAGGGGGTCCCTACGAGCAGTACTTC. Protein sequence: CASSYSTGGPYEQYF. V and J are TRBV6-5 and TRBJ2-7, with TRBD1 matching over 9 bases. CDR1 MNHEY and CDR2 SVGAGI come from the germline V gene. After removal of 0 bases from V and 2 bases from J, the junction contained 2 bases not matched to a gene. The CDR3 runs 15 residues.

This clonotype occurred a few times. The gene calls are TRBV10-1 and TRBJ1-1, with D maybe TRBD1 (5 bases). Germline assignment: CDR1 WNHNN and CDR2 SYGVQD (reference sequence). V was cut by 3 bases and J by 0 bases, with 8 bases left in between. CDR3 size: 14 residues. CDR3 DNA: TGCGCCAGCAGTGACCAGGGACTGAACACTGAAGCTTTCTTT. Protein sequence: CASSDQGLNTEAFF.

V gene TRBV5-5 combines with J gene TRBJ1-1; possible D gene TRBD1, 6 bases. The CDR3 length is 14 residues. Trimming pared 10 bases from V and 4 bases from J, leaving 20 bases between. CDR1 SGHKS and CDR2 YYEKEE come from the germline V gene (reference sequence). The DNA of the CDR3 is TGTGCCGCCCCACAGGGAGGGGGGGCCACTGAAGCTTTCTTT. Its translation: CAAPQGGGATEAFF.

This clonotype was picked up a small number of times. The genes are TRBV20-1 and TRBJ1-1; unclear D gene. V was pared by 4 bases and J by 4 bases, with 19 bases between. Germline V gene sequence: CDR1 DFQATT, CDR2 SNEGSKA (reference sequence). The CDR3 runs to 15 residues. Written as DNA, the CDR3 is TGCAGTGCTACATCCCGGTGGGTTTTTGGCACTGAAGCTTTCTTT. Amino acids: CSATSRWVFGTEAFF.

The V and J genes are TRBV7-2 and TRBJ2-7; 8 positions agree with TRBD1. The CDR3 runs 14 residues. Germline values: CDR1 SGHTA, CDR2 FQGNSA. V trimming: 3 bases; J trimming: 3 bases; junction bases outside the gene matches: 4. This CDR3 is CASSLNDRGYEQYF. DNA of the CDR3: TGTGCCAGCAGCTTGAACGACAGGGGCTACGAGCAGTACTTC.

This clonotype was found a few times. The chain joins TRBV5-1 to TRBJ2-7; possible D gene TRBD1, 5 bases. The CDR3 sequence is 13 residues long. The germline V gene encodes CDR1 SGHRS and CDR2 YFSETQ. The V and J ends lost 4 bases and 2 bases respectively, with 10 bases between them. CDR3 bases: TGCGCCAGCAGCCATACGGACACCTACGAGCAGTACTTC. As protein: CASSHTDTYEQYF.

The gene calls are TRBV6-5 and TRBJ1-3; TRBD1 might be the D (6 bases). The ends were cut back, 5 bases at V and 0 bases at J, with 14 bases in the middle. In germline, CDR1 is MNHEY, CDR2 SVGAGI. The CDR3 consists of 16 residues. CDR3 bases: TGTGCCAGCAGTAGAGGACAGTACCCCTCTGGAAACACCATATATTTT. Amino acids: CASSRGQYPSGNTIYF.

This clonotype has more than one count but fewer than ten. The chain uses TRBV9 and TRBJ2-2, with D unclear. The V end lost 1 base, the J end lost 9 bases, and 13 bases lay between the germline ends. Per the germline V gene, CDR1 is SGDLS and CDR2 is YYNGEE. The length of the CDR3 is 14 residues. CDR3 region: CASSVIFGSRELFF. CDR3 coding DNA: TGTGCCAGCAGCGTAATATTCGGCTCGCGGGAGCTGTTTTTT.

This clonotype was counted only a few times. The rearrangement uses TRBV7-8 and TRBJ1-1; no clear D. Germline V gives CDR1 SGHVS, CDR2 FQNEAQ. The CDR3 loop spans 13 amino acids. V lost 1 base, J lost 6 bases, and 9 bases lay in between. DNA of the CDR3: TGTGCCAGCAGCTTAGGTTTCGGGGCTGAAGCTTTCTTT. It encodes CASSLGFGAEAFF.

The DNA for the CDR3 is TGTGCCAGCAGCTACCGGACGGGGAGGACAGGGGACCCCTCCTATAATTCACCCCTCCACTTT. This sequence encodes CASSYRTGRTGDPSYNSPLHF. This chain uses TRBV7-2 with TRBJ1-6; 9 nucleotides align to TRBD1. This CDR3 is 21 amino acids long. CDR1 is SGHTA, CDR2 FQGNSA, per germline. V lost 4 bases, J lost 0 bases, and 16 bases stayed unmatched.

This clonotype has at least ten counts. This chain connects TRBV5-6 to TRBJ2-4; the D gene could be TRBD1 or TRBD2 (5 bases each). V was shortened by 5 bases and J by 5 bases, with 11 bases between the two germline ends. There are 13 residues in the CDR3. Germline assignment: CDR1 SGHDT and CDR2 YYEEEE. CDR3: CASSYRGENIQYF. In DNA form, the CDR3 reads TGTGCCAGCAGTTACAGAGGGGAAAACATTCAGTACTTC.

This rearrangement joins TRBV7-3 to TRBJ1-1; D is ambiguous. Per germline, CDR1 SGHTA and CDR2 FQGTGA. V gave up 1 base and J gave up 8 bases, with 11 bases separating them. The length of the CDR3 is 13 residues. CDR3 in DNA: TGTGCCAGCAGCTTAAGTGGGTTGCCAGAAGCTTTCTTT. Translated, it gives CASSLSGLPEAFF.

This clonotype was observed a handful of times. The CDR3 region is CATRTVPLHF. For the CDR3, the DNA is TGTGCCACCAGGACAGTACCCCTCCACTTT. The chain combines TRBV2 with TRBJ1-6, with a tentative D call TRBD1 (6 bases). Deletions cut 10 bases from V and 12 bases from J, with 10 bases between. This CDR3 contains 10 residues. CDR1 is SNHLY and CDR2 is FYNNEI in the germline V gene.

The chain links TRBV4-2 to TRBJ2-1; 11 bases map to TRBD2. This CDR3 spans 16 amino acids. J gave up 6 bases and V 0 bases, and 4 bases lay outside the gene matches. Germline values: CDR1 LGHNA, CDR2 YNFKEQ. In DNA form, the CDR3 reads TGTGCCAGCAGCCAAGAACTAGCGGGGGAGGTCAATGAGCAGTTCTTC. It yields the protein CASSQELAGEVNEQFF.

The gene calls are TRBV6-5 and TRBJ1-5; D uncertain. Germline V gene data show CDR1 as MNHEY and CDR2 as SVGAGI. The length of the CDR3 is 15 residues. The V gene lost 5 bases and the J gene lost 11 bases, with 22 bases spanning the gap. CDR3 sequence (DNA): TGTGCCAGCAGTGTGAACGGACTCCCCCGAGGGTCCCAGCATTTT. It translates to CASSVNGLPRGSQHF.

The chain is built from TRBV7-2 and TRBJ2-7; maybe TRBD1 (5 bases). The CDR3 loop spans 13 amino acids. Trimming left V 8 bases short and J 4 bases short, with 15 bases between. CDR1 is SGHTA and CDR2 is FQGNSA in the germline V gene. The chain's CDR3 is CASRMAGLYEQYV. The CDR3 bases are TGTGCCAGCCGAATGGCAGGGCTGTACGAGCAGTACGTC.

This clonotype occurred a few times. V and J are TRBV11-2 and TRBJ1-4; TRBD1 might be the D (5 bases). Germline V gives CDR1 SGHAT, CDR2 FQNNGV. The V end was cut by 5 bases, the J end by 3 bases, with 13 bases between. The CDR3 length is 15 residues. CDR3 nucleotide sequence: TGTGCCAGCAGCCCCTCGACAGTGCCTAATGAAAAACTGTTTTTT. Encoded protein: CASSPSTVPNEKLFF.

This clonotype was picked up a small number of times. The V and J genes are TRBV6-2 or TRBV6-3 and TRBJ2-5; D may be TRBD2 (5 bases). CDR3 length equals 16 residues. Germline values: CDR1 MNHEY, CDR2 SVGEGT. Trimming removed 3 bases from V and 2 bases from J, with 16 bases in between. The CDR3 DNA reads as TGTGCCAGCAGTTATAACGGGGTCCGGAGGCAAGAGACCCAGTACTTC. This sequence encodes CASSYNGVRRQETQYF.

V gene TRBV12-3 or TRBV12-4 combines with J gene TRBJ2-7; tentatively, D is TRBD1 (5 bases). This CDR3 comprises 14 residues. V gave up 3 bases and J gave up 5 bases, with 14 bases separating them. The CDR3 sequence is CASSFSGRENEQYF. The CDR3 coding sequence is TGTGCCAGCAGTTTTTCGGGCAGGGAAAACGAGCAGTACTTC.

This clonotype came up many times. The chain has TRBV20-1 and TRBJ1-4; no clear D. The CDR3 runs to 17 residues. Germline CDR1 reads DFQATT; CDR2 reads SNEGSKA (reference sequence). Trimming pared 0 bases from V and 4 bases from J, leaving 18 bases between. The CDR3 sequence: CSARDVWAAELNEKLFF. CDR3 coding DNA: TGCAGTGCTAGAGATGTATGGGCGGCGGAGCTTAATGAAAAACTGTTTTTT.

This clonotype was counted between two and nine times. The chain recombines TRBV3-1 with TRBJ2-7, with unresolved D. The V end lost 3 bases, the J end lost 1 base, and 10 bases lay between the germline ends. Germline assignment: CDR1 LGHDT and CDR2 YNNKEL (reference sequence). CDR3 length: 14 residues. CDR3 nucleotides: TGTGCCAGCAGCCACGGCGGCGCTTCCTACGAGCAGTACTTC. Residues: CASSHGGASYEQYF.